Below, 7 T cell receptor beta chains from the same sample are listed, as sequenced in a study of blood T cell repertoires in COVID-19. Measured with immunoSEQ multiplex PCR; TCRdb has only the in-frame clones, and not every one. The table shows approximately 200,000 clones, with approximately 85% occurring only once. Sequences were obtained from peripheral blood. These receptors all stem from a man aged 45 to 65 who had recovered from COVID-19.

The V call is TRBV28, the J call TRBJ2-1; TRBD1 matches 12 bases. The germline V gene encodes CDR1 MDHEN and CDR2 SYDVKM. This CDR3 contains 15 residues. The trim removed 6 bases at V and 7 bases at J, leaving 7 bases unmatched. This CDR3 is CASRSRDRGRNEQFF. CDR3 nucleotides: TGTGCCAGCAGATCCCGGGACAGGGGGCGAAATGAGCAGTTCTTC.

V and J are TRBV14 and TRBJ2-2; TRBD1 is a possible D gene (5 bases). CDR3 size: 15 residues. The germline V and J ends were trimmed by 5 bases and 0 bases, with 10 bases remaining between them. The germline CDR1 and CDR2 sequences are SGHDN and FVKESK. The CDR3 DNA reads as TGTGCCAGCAGCGCGACAGCTGCGAACACCGGGGAGCTGTTTTTT. Protein: CASSATAANTGELFF. Combining the CDR3 with reference TRBV14 and TRBJ2-2 gives the whole variable domain EAGVTQFPSHSVIEKGQTVTLRCDPISGHDNLYWYRRVMGKEIKFLLHFVKESKQDESGMPNNRFLAERTGGTYSTLKVQPAELEDSGVYFCASSATAANTGELFFGEGSRLTVL.

The V and J genes are TRBV10-3 and TRBJ1-1; TRBD1 might be the D (6 bases). CDR3 length equals 16 residues. The V and J ends lost 3 bases and 1 base respectively, with 15 bases between them. The germline CDR1 and CDR2 sequences are ENHRY and SYGVKD. CDR3 sequence reads: CAISDPGGGANTEAFF. The CDR3 region has the DNA TGTGCCATCAGTGACCCGGGGGGGGGCGCGAACACTGAAGCTTTCTTT.

The rearrangement joins TRBV5-6 to TRBJ1-1; TRBD1 aligns across 9 bases. The CDR3 runs to 14 residues. Per the germline V gene, CDR1 is SGHDT and CDR2 is YYEEEE. V trimming: 0 bases; J trimming: 6 bases; junction bases outside the gene matches: 3. CDR3 nucleotide sequence: TGTGCCAGCAGCTTGGTCCGGACAGGGGCTGAAGCTTTCTTT. It encodes CASSLVRTGAEAFF.

The chain couples TRBV9 to TRBJ2-7, with D tentatively TRBD2 (5 bases). This CDR3 region has 14 residues. Per germline, CDR1 SGDLS and CDR2 YYNGEE. V lost 0 bases and J lost 3, with 10 bases in between. The CDR3, as DNA: TGTGCCAGCAGCGTAGACCCGGGATTCTACGAGCAGTACTTC. This codes for CASSVDPGFYEQYF.

The chain links TRBV14 to TRBJ2-7, with 10 nucleotides matching TRBD1. Germline lookup yields CDR1 SGHDN and CDR2 FVKESK. This CDR3 has 15 residues. V lost 5 bases and J lost 4; bases outside the gene matches: 8. Written as DNA, the CDR3 is TGTGCCAGCAGCGAAGTCGGGACAGGGGTGTACGAGCAGTACTTC. It is translated as CASSEVGTGVYEQYF.

This chain connects TRBV10-3 to TRBJ1-4; a possible D gene is TRBD1 (5 bases). Germline V gene lookup returns CDR1 ENHRY and CDR2 SYGVKD. Trimming left V 6 bases short and J 3 bases short, with 14 bases between. This CDR3 has 15 residues. The CDR3 loop reads CAIRGEDTPNEKLFF. CDR3 bases: TGTGCCATCAGGGGGGAGGACACCCCTAATGAAAAACTGTTTTTT.